This T cell receptor beta chain was observed in a study of Ad26.COV2.S vaccination and SARS-CoV-2 variants. About the study: Recipients of Ad26.COV2.S got it intramuscularly, once or twice 56 days apart.

The treatment was: 19 received Ad26.COV2.S at low or high dose, single or two shots; roughly 5 received placebo; per-sample allocation not given. Day 63 after the first vaccine or placebo injection was the time point for sampling. The CDR3 length is 12 residues. V was pared by 6 bases and J by 6 bases, with 12 bases between. The table came from immunoSEQ multiplex PCR; TCRdb's copy has only in-frame clones and leaves some out. This sample has about 680,000 clones, with around 89% found just once. Specimen: peripheral blood, collected in a trial of Ad26.COV2.S vaccine versus placebo. The gene calls are TRBV12-3 or TRBV12-4 and TRBJ2-7; D unresolved. The source of this sequence is a person between 18 and 65 years old who received the Ad26.COV2.S COVID-19 vaccine or a placebo. The CDR3 bases are TGTGCCAGCAGCCGAAGCTCGGGCGAGCAGTACTTC. It is translated as CASSRSSGEQYF.